The TCR beta chain described here comes from a study of T-cell memory formation after mild COVID-19. This clonotype was detected only a few times. Trimming shortened V by 3 bases and J by 5 bases, and 16 bases separated the two germline ends. The CDR3 covers 16 residues. The germline gives CDR1 LGHNA, CDR2 YSLEER. TCRdb re-analysed the 5' RACE reads in MiXCR, keeping a single row per CDR3 protein. The sample has 190,000 or so distinct CDR3 sequences, roughly a tenth seen once; the top ten hold 2.5% to 3.5%. This chain uses TRBV4-3 with TRBJ2-2; tentative D call: TRBD2 (7 bases). The sample comprised PBMCs or a T cell subset sorted from them (not recorded which). The receptor was derived from a young man who had mild COVID-19 (a few samples of this study predate the infection). Cell type and time point are not known. The CDR3 region is CASSHRGGARTGELFF. CDR3 bases: TGCGCCAGCAGCCACCGAGGGGGGGCACGAACCGGGGAGCTGTTTTTT.